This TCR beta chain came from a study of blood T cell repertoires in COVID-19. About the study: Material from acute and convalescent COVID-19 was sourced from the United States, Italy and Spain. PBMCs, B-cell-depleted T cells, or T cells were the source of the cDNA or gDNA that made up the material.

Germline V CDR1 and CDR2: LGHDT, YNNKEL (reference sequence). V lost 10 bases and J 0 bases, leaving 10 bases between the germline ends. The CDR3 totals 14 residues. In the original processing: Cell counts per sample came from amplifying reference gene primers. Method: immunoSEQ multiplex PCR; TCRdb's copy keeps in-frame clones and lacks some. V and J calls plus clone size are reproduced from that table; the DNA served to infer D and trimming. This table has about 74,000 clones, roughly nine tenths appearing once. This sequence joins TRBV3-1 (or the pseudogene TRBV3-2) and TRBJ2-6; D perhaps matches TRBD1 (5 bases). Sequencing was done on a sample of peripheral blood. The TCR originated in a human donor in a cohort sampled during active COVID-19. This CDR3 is CATSGNSGANVLTF. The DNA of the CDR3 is TGTGCCACTTCAGGGAACTCTGGGGCCAACGTCCTGACTTTC.